Reported below is one T cell receptor beta chain. TCR sequencing used cDNA made by reverse transcription of extracted RNA. Assay used: immunoSEQ multiplex PCR; TCRdb lists only in-frame clones, some missing. The table records hundreds of thousands of clones, roughly 50% of them present only once. This specimen belongs to a study of CD8+ T cells in alopecia areata. The treatment denotes: oral pan-JAK inhibitor, 5-10 mg twice daily. From alopecia areata patients, lesional scalp punch biopsies and peripheral blood were collected. The V and J ends lost 0 bases and 5 bases respectively, with 13 bases between them. This CDR3 spans 15 amino acids. Per the germline V gene, CDR1 is SEHNR and CDR2 is FQNEAQ (reference sequence).

The clonotype was recovered from a human donor with alopecia areata. Specimen: CD4+ T cells sorted from blood, collected at week 24, from a patient treated with tofacitinib. The rearrangement links TRBV7-9 to TRBJ2-5; D tentatively fits TRBD1 or TRBD2 (5 bases each). The CDR3 region has the DNA TGTGCCAGCAGCTTAGCTGGGACCTTGGGGGAGACCCAGTACTTC. Encoded protein: CASSLAGTLGETQYF. Using reference TRBV7-9 and TRBJ2-5 for the parts outside the CDR3, the full variable domain is DTGVSQNPRHKITKRGQNVTFRCDPISEHNRLYWYRQTLGQGPEFLTYFQNEAQLEKSRLLSDRFSAERPKGSFSTLEIQRTEQGDSAMYLCASSLAGTLGETQYFGPGTRLLVL.